Below, 19 T cell receptor beta chains from the same sample are listed, as sequenced in a study of metastatic and nonmetastatic thyroid tumors. None of the patients had undergone any treatment ahead of thyroid surgery. TCRdb reanalyzed the PCR reads with MiXCR. The table lists tens of thousands of clones, around 21% of them singletons. Sequenced material: blood. The origin of the receptors is a female donor with papillary thyroid cancer or a benign thyroid nodule (not recorded which). Some clones in this sample may be carry-over from other donors' samples.

The chain combines TRBV20-1 with TRBJ1-1, with D hard to call. Trimming removed 2 bases from V and 2 bases from J, with 12 bases in between. This CDR3 is built from 14 residues. Germline assignment: CDR1 DFQATT and CDR2 SNEGSKA (reference sequence). The CDR3 DNA is TGCAGTGCTAGATTAGAGACAACTAACACTGAAGCTTTCTTT. Translating it yields CSARLETTNTEAFF.

This clone was seen many times. The rearrangement joins TRBV5-1 to TRBJ2-3, with TRBD2 matching 9 bases. Germline V gene sequence: CDR1 SGHRS, CDR2 YFSETQ. This CDR3 contains 17 residues. J lost 2 bases, V lost 4 bases, and 11 bases had no gene match. The CDR3 nucleotides read TGCGCCAGCAGCCTAAACCCGACTAGCGGCGACACAGATACGCAGTATTTT. Translation: CASSLNPTSGDTDTQYF.

The table lists this clone with a few counts. The chain uses TRBV27 and TRBJ2-7; D is ambiguous. The length of the CDR3 is 18 residues. Germline lookup yields CDR1 MNHEY and CDR2 SMNVEV (reference sequence). V was cut by 3 bases and J by 2 bases, with 23 bases left in between. Here the CDR3 DNA reads TGTGCCAGCAGTTTTTGTACTGGGCTCCGAAGGGTCCCCTACGAGCAGTACTTC. Its protein is CASSFCTGLRRVPYEQYF.

This clone has a count of ten or more. This chain uses TRBV18 with TRBJ1-5; D gene unclear. Looked up from germline, CDR1 is KGHSH and CDR2 is LQKENI. The CDR3 spans 14 residues. Trimming removed 2 bases from V and 2 bases from J, with 7 bases in between. The CDR3 spells CASSPEAGNQPQHF. For the CDR3, the DNA is TGTGCCAGCTCACCAGAAGCAGGCAATCAGCCCCAGCATTTT.

The gene calls are TRBV5-1 and TRBJ2-5; D is uncertain. CDR1 and CDR2 (germline): SGHRS, YFSETQ. The CDR3 contains 10 residues. Between the trimmed V and J ends, which lost 7 bases and 5 bases, there was a span of 6 bases. The CDR3 region is CASGGETQYF. CDR3 coding DNA: TGCGCCAGCGGTGGGGAGACCCAGTACTTC.

At least ten counts were recorded for this clone. J is TRBJ2-5 and V is TRBV28; 11 nucleotides agree with TRBD2. V lost 5 bases and J lost 1; bases outside the gene matches: 6. Germline CDR1 reads MDHEN; CDR2 reads SYDVKM. The CDR3 is 16 amino acids. The CDR3 bases are TGTGCCAGCAGTCCTATGACTAGCGGGATCCAAGAGACCCAGTACTTC. Translation gives CASSPMTSGIQETQYF.

This clone was seen ten or more times. At one boundary the junction diverges from the germline segment, which might be a read error. This CDR3 is also generated by other DNA sequences in the sample. The chain links TRBV5-1 to TRBJ2-7, with 8 bases fitting TRBD1. CDR1 SGHRS and CDR2 YFSETQ come from the germline V gene. The CDR3 consists of 15 residues. CDR3 bases: TGCGCCAGTAGCTTGGCCCAGGGGGCGTATTACGAGCAGTACTTC. It encodes CASSLAQGAYYEQYF.

This clone was detected only a few times. A much bigger clone sits one base away, suggesting this may be a read error. The conserved phenylalanine or tryptophan normally closing the CDR3 is absent here, so this likely arose from a read error. V gene TRBV11-3 combines with J gene TRBJ1-1; D is unclear. CDR3 length equals 14 residues. V lost 7 bases and J lost 0, with 12 bases in between. The germline V gene has CDR1 SGHNT and CDR2 YENEEA. CDR3 nucleotide sequence: TGTGCCAGCACACAAGGGAGGGTGAACACTGAAGCTTTCTCT. Encoded protein: CASTQGRVNTEAFS.

This clone turned up a few times. A read error may explain this, as a much larger clone is one base away. Other DNA sequences in the same sample also yield this CDR3. The V call is TRBV20-1, the J call TRBJ1-1; D is undetermined. CDR1 and CDR2 from the germline V gene are DFQATT and SNEGSKA (reference sequence). CDR3 length: 11 residues. The CDR3 DNA reads as TGCAGTGTCGAGAACCGGACTGAAGCCTTCTTT. It codes for CSVENRTEAFF.

The rearrangement links TRBV30 to TRBJ1-1; the D is unclear. In germline, CDR1 is GTSNPN, CDR2 SVGIG (reference sequence). With 6 bases removed from V and 1 base from J, the gap between germline ends came to 12 bases. The CDR3 totals 13 residues. In DNA, the CDR3 is TGTGCCTGTAACGGGCTACCGAACACTGAAGCTTTCTTT. Translated: CACNGLPNTEAFF.

This clone was detected only a few times. The junction differs from germline at one of its ends, possibly a read error. V and J are TRBV6-1 and TRBJ2-5; 12 nucleotides line up with TRBD2. This CDR3 has 16 amino acids. Germline V gives CDR1 MNHNS, CDR2 SASEGT. As DNA, the CDR3 is TGTGCCAGCAGACGGACTAGCGGGATCTTCCAAGATACCCAGTACTTC. Amino acids: CASRRTSGIFQDTQYF.

Ten or more counts support this clone. The V call is TRBV11-1, the J call TRBJ2-2; 10 bases agree with TRBD1. Unmatched junction bases numbered 5, after V lost 2 bases and J lost 8 bases. CDR1 is SGHAT, CDR2 FQDESV, per germline (reference sequence). This CDR3 region has 15 residues. Written as DNA, the CDR3 is TGTGCCAGCAGCTTACTGGACAGGGGGAGTGGGGAGCTGTTTTTT. It translates to CASSLLDRGSGELFF.

Ten or more counts support this clone. J is TRBJ2-5 and V is TRBV7-2; D gene ambiguous. Germline V gene lookup returns CDR1 SGHTA and CDR2 FQGNSA. This CDR3 comprises 14 residues. V dropped 1 base and J dropped 3 bases, with 9 bases sitting between them. The CDR3 loop is CASSLEQFKETQYF. The DNA for the CDR3 is TGTGCCAGCAGCTTAGAACAGTTCAAAGAGACCCAGTACTTC.

A note on this clone: A much larger clonotype is one base distant, so this may be a read error. This chain uses TRBV9 with TRBJ2-5; no firm D call. This CDR3 is built from 14 residues. With 3 bases removed from V and 3 bases from J, the gap between germline ends came to 12 bases. CDR1 and CDR2 (germline): SGDLS, YYNGEE. In DNA form, the CDR3 reads TGTGCCAGCAGCGCTTATCCCTGGGAAGAGACCCAGTACTTC. Protein sequence: CASSAYPWEETQYF.

The chain joins TRBV19 to TRBJ1-5; D gene unclear. V lost 5 bases and J lost 0, with 17 bases in between. The CDR3 covers 17 residues. The V gene's germline CDR1 is LNHDA and CDR2 SQIVND (reference sequence). CDR3: CASSLLLGSDSNQPQHF. CDR3 bases: TGTGCCAGTAGTCTATTATTGGGCAGTGATAGCAATCAGCCCCAGCATTTT.

This clone has ten or more counts. The chain is built from TRBV27 and TRBJ1-3; no firm D call. Per germline, CDR1 MNHEY and CDR2 SMNVEV (reference sequence). The CDR3 runs 14 residues. V dropped 2 bases and J dropped 0 bases, with 5 bases sitting between them. The CDR3 loop reads CASSLTLSGNTIYF. CDR3 nucleotide sequence: TGTGCCAGCAGTTTAACACTCTCTGGAAACACCATATATTTT.

The genes are TRBV20-1 and TRBJ2-7; 9 nucleotides match TRBD1. V trimming: 5 bases; J trimming: 2 bases; junction bases outside the gene matches: 13. Germline values: CDR1 DFQATT, CDR2 SNEGSKA (reference sequence). The CDR3 runs to 16 residues. This chain's CDR3 is CSAGRTPGQGAYEQYF. The CDR3 DNA is TGCAGTGCTGGGCGAACCCCGGGACAGGGAGCCTACGAGCAGTACTTC.

This clone has only one observation. The chain uses TRBV6-2 or TRBV6-3 and TRBJ1-2, with a weak D call TRBD1 (5 bases). V was pared by 5 bases and J by 0 bases, with 16 bases between. This CDR3 is 16 amino acids long. Germline CDR1 reads MNHEY; CDR2 reads SVGEGT. CDR3 loop: CASSPRGRETNYGYTF. The DNA for the CDR3 is TGTGCCAGCAGTCCCCGTGGCAGGGAGACTAACTATGGCTACACCTTC.

In DNA form, the CDR3 reads TGTGCCAGCAGTGTGGTGGCTAGCGATCTCTACAATGAGCAGTTCTTC. As protein: CASSVVASDLYNEQFF. The chain links TRBV6-4 to TRBJ2-1; TRBD2 is a possible D gene (6 bases). V lost 4 bases and J lost 3, with 16 bases in between. Germline CDR1 and CDR2: MRHNA and SNTAGT. The CDR3 contains 16 residues.